The present entry profiles one TCR beta chain with its context. With a J-beta primer mix and a sample-barcoded 5' primer, a second PCR ran roughly 6 to 12 cycles. TCRdb recomputed calls from the 5' RACE reads with MiXCR, one row per CDR3 protein. The table has roughly 680,000 distinct CDR3 sequences, around 21% seen once; the top ten hold 3% to 4%. These data belong to a study of blood T cells in healthy people across ages. The specimen was blood. This clonotype was sampled from a man in his sixties or seventies in good health.

This CDR3 reads CASSLPVMGQGAKETQYF. The CDR3 DNA sequence: TGTGCCAGCAGTTTACCCGTCATGGGACAGGGGGCGAAAGAGACCCAGTACTTC. The chain is built from TRBV27 and TRBJ2-5, with TRBD1 identical over 12 bases. Germline CDR1 reads MNHEY; CDR2 reads SMNVEV (reference sequence). The CDR3 runs to 18 residues. The V gene end was trimmed by 2 bases and the J gene end by 3 bases; junction bases not matched to a gene: 10.